The T cell receptor (beta chain) described here comes from a study of identical twins. A note on this clonotype: Its specificity is not known.

Study-wide points: With abundant cord blood beta clonotypes, insertions were fewer; memory repertoires showed no such pattern.

TCRdb analysed the 5' RACE reads with MiXCR anew, one entry per CDR3 protein. The sample shows 420,000 or so distinct CDR3 sequences, 15% to 20% of them seen only once. V was cut by 5 bases and J by 2 bases, with 19 bases left in between. The CDR3 is made up of 16 amino acids. The sequenced sample consisted of naive T cells sorted from blood. This TCR came from a man aged 45 to 65 in good health. The chain joins TRBV12-3 or TRBV12-4 to TRBJ2-7; weak D call: TRBD2 (6 bases). In DNA, the CDR3 is TGTGCCAGCAGTGCCGGGGGTCCGGGCAGTCCCTACGAGCAGTACTTC. Translating it yields CASSAGGPGSPYEQYF.